This T cell receptor (beta chain) was profiled in a study of T cell responses to AZD1222 COVID-19 vaccine. Study results and limitations: Donors skewed white British and female; clonal diversity was possibly underestimated.

On this clone itself: As yet, its antigen is unknown.

The CDR3 runs 15 residues. Germline trimming cut 0 bases from V and 12 bases from J; bases unmatched to any gene: 5. Germline CDR1 is LGHDT and CDR2 is YNNKEL (reference sequence). Clones were sequenced by immunoSEQ multiplex PCR, and TCRdb holds only the in-frame ones, with some missing. The sample lists about 96,000 clones; 90% were seen once. The V and J genes are TRBV3-1 (or the pseudogene TRBV3-2) and TRBJ2-7; TRBD2 matches 16 bases. Sequenced material: peripheral blood, taken on day 0 of AZD1222 vaccination. The receptor's source is an adult in good health. CDR3 amino acids: CASSQDPGLAGGVYF. As DNA, the CDR3 is TGTGCCAGCAGCCAAGACCCGGGACTAGCGGGAGGGGTGTACTTC.